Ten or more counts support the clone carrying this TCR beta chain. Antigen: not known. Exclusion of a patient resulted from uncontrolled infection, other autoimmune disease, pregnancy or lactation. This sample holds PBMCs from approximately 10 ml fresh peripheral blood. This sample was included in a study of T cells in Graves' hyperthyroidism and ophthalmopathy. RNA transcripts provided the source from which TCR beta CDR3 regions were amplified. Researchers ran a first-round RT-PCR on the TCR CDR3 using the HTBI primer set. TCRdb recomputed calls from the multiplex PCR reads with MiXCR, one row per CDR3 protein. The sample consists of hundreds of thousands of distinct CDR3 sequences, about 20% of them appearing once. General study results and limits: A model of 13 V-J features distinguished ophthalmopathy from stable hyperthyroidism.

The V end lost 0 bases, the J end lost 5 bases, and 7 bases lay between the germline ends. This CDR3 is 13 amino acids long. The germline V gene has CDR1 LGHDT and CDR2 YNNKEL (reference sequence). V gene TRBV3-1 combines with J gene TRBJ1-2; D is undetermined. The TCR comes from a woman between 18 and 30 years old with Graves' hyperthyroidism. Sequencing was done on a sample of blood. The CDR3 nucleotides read TGTGCCAGCAGCCAAGAGGGAGGTTATGGCTACACCTTC. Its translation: CASSQEGGYGYTF.